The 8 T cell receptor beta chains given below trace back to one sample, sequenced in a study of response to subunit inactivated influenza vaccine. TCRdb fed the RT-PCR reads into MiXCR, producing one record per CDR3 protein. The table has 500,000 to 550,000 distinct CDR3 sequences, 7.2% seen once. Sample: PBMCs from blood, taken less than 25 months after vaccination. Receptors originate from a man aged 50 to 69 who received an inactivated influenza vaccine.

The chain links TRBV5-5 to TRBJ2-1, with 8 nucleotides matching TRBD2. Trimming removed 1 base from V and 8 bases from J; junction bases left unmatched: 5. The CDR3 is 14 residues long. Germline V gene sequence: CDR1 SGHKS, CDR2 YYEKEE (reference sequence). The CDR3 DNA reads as TGTGCCAGCAGCTTGATAGCGGGAAAGCATGAGCAGTTCTTC. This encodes CASSLIAGKHEQFF.

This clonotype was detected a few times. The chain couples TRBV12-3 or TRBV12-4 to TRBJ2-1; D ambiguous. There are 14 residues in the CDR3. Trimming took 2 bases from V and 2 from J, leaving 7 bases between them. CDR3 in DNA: TGTGCCAGCAGTTTATTGAATCCCTACAATGAGCAGTTCTTC. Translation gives CASSLLNPYNEQFF.

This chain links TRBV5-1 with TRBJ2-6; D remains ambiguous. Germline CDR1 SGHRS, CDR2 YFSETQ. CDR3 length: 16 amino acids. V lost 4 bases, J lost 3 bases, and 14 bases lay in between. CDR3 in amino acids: CASSQAPGYGANVLTF. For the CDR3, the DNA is TGCGCCAGCAGCCAGGCCCCGGGCTATGGGGCCAACGTCCTGACTTTC.

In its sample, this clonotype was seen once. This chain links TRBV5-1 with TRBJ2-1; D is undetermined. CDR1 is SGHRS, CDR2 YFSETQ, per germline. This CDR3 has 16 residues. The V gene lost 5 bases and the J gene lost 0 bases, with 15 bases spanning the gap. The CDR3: CASSKASFSSYNEQFF. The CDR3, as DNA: TGCGCCAGCAGTAAAGCGAGTTTTAGCTCCTACAATGAGCAGTTCTTC.

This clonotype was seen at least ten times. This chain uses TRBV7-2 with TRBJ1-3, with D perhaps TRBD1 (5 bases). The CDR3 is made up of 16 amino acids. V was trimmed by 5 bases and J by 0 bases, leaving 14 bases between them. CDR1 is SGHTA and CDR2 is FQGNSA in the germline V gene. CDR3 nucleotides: TGTGCCAGCAGCCCACAGGAATCCCTCTCTGGAAACACCATATATTTT. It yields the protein CASSPQESLSGNTIYF. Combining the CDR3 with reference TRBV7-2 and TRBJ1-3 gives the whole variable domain GAGVSQSPSNKVTEKGKDVELRCDPISGHTALYWYRQSLGQGLEFLIYFQGNSAPDKSGLPSDRFSAERTGGSVSTLTIQRTQQEDSAVYLCASSPQESLSGNTIYFGEGSWLTVV.

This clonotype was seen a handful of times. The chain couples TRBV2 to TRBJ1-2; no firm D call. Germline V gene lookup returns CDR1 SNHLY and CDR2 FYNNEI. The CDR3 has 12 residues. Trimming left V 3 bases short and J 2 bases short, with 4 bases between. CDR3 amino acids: CASSDRNYGYTF. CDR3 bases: TGTGCCAGCAGTGACAGAAACTATGGCTACACCTTC.

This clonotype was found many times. Here the CDR3 reads CASSLSPPEQFF. CDR3 nucleotide sequence: TGTGCCAGCAGTTTATCCCCCCCTGAGCAGTTCTTC. The chain recombines TRBV27 with TRBJ2-1; D ambiguous. Deletions cut 0 bases from V and 9 bases from J, with 6 bases between. CDR1 MNHEY and CDR2 SMNVEV come from the germline V gene (reference sequence). The CDR3 extends over 12 amino acids.

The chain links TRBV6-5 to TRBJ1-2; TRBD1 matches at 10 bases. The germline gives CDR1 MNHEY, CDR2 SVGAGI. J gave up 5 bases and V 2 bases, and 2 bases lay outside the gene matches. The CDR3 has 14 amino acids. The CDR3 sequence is CASSYGTGDYGYTF. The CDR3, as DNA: TGTGCCAGCAGTTACGGGACAGGGGATTATGGCTACACCTTC.